Following are 2 T cell receptor beta chains from one sample sequenced in a study of T cells expressing NK-cell markers. TCRdb reprocessed the 5' RACE reads and reports one entry per CDR3 protein, with no DNA. The record lists roughly 150,000 distinct CDR3 sequences, of which the ten most abundant hold 20% to 25%. Sequenced: blood T cells: a sorted CD56 or NKG2C T cell subset, CD4+ or CD8+ T cells, or bulk PBMC T cells (not recorded which). The receptors were gathered from a man aged 18-75 years in good health.

The rearrangement joins TRBV11-2 to TRBJ2-4; TCRdb selects TRBD2, and the lack of DNA leaves this call unchecked. Germline V gene sequence: CDR1 SGHAT, CDR2 FQNNGV. The length of the CDR3 is 14 residues. This CDR3 is CASSLNPVGGIQYF.

CDR3 amino acids: CAISESSGTSPLHF. This chain joins TRBV10-3 and TRBJ1-6. The CDR3 length is 14 residues. CDR1 and CDR2 from the germline V gene are ENHRY and SYGVKD.